This entry features one T cell receptor beta chain sequence. What it binds is not known. One end of the junction fails to match germline, which may point to a read error. The record originates from a study of tumor and adjacent non-tumor tissue in lung cancer. Study-level results: In normal lung, the top 100 clones were significantly more dominant than in tumor.

This sample's RNA came from whole unsorted tissue. Between August and November 2014, newly diagnosed, chemotherapy-naive lung cancer patients underwent thoracic surgery in China. TCRbeta libraries were built with three rounds of nested PCR, modified from ARM-PCR. TCRdb used MiXCR to reprocess the multiplex PCR reads, holding one entry per CDR3 protein. Of 90,000 to 130,000 distinct CDR3 sequences listed, nearly 85% are singletons. Germline V CDR1 and CDR2: ENHRY, SYGVKD. The CDR3 is 13 amino acids. The gene calls are TRBV10-3 and TRBJ2-1; D gene unclear. The J call may be faulty, since TRBJ2-7 better matches the DNA end. The sample was lung tumor tissue. The receptor comes from a man between 65 and 85 years old with non-small cell lung cancer. Here the CDR3 reads CAISESAYNEQYF. The CDR3 DNA sequence: TGCGCCATCAGTGAGTCGGCCTACAATGAACAGTACTTC.